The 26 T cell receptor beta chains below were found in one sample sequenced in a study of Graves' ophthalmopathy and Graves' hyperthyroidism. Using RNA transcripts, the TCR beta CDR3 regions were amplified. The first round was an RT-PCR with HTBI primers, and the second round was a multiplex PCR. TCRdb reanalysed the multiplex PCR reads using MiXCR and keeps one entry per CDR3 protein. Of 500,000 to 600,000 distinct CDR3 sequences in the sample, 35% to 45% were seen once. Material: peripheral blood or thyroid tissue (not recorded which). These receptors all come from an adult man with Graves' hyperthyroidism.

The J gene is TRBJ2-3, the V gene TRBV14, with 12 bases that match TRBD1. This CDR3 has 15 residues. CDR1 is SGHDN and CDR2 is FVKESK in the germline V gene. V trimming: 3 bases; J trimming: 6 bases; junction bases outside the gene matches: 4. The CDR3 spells CASSHGTGGADTQYF. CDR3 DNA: TGTGCCAGCAGCCACGGGACAGGGGGCGCGGATACGCAGTATTTT.

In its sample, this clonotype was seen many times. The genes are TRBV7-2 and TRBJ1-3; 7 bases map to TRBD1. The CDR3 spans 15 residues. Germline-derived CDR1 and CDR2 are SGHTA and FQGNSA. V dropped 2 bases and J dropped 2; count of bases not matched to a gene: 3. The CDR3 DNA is TGTGCCAGCAGCTTAATGAGGGGGCCTGGAAACACCATATATTTT. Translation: CASSLMRGPGNTIYF.

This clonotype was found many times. The CDR3 here is CASTPGGVSEAFF. The CDR3 bases are TGTGCCAGCACCCCCGGGGGTGTATCTGAAGCTTTCTTT. The rearrangement uses TRBV7-9 and TRBJ1-1; D possibly corresponds to TRBD1 (5 bases). The CDR3 covers 13 residues. V lost 7 bases and J 6 bases, leaving 15 bases between the germline ends. From germline, CDR1 is SEHNR and CDR2 FQNEAQ (reference sequence). The full variable domain, rest sourced from reference TRBV7-9 and TRBJ1-1, is DTGVSQNPRHKITKRGQNVTFRCDPISEHNRLYWYRQTLGQGPEFLTYFQNEAQLEKSRLLSDRFSAERPKGSFSTLEIQRTEQGDSAMYLCASTPGGVSEAFFGQGTRLTVV.

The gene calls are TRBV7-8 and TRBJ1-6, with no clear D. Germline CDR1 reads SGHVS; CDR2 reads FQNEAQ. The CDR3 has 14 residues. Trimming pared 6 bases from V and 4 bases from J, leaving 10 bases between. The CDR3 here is CASSLQFYNSPLHF. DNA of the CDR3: TGTGCCAGCAGTTTACAGTTTTATAATTCACCCCTCCACTTT.

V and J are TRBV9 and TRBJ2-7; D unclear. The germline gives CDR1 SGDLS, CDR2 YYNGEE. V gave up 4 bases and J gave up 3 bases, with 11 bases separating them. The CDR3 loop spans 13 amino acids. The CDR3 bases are TGTGCCAGCAGCCCCCAACCCAACTACGAGCAGTACTTC. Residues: CASSPQPNYEQYF. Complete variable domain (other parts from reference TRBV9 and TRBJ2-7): DSGVTQTPKHLITATGQRVTLRCSPRSGDLSVYWYQQSLDQGLQFLIQYYNGEERAKGNILERFSAQQFPDLHSELNLSSLELGDSALYFCASSPQPNYEQYFGPGTRLTVT.

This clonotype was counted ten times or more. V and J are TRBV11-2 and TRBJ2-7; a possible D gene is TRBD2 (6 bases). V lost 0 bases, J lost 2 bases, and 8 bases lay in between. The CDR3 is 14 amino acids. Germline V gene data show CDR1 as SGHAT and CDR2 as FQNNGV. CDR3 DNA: TGTGCCAGCAGCTTAGAGGCGGGACCCTACGAGCAGTACTTC. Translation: CASSLEAGPYEQYF.

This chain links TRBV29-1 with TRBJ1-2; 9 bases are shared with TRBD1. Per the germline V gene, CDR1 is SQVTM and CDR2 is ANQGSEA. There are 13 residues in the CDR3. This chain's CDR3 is CSPYRGQNYGYTF. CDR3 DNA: TGCAGTCCGTACAGGGGGCAGAACTATGGCTACACCTTC.

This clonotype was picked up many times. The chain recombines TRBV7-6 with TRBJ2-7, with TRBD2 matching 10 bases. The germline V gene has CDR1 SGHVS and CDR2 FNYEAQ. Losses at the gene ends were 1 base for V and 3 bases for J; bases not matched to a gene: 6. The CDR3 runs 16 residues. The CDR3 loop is CASSLGTSGGHYEQYF. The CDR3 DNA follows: TGTGCCAGCAGCTTAGGGACTAGCGGAGGACACTACGAGCAGTACTTC.

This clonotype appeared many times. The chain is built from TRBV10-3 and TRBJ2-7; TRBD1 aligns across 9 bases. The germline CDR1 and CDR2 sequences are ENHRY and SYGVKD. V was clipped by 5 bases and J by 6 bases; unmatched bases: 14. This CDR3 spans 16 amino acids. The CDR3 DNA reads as TGTGCCATCAGTTTGAGTCGGATACAGGGGGCCCGCGAGCAGTACTTC. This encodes CAISLSRIQGAREQYF.

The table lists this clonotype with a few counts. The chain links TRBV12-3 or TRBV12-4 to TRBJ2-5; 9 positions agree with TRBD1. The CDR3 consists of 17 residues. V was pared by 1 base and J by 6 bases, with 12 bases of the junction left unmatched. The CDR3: CASSLDLQDRGEQTQYF. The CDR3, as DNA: TGTGCCAGCAGTTTAGATCTACAGGACAGGGGAGAACAGACCCAGTACTTC.

The CDR3, as DNA: TGTGCCAGCAGCTTGTTTAGCGGAGGCTCCTACAATGAGCAGTACTTC. The encoded protein is CASSLFSGGSYNEQYF. The chain couples TRBV7-9 to TRBJ2-1; a weak D match, TRBD2 (6 bases). The J call is in doubt because the DNA end fits TRBJ2-7 better. The CDR3 extends over 16 amino acids. From germline, CDR1 is SEHNR and CDR2 FQNEAQ (reference sequence).

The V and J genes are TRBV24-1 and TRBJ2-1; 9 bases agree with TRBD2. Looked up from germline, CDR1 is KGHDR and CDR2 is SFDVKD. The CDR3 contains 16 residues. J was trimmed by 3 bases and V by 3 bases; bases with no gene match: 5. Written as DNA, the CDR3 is TGTGCCACCAGTGATCCGCGACTAGCGGACTACAATGAGCAGTTCTTC. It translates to CATSDPRLADYNEQFF.

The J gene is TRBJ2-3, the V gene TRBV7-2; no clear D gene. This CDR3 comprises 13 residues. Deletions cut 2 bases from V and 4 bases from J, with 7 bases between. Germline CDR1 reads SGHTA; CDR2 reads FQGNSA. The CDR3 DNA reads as TGTGCCAGCAGCTTATCGGCTTCAGATACGCAGTATTTT. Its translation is CASSLSASDTQYF. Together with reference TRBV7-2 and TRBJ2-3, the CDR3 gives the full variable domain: GAGVSQSPSNKVTEKGKDVELRCDPISGHTALYWYRQSLGQGLEFLIYFQGNSAPDKSGLPSDRFSAERTGGSVSTLTIQRTQQEDSAVYLCASSLSASDTQYFGPGTRLTVL.

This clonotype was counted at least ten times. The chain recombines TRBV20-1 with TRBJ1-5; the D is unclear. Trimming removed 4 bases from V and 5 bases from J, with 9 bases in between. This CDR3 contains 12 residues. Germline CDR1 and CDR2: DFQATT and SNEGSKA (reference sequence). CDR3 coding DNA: TGCAGTGCTACTAATCTTTATCAGCCCCAGCATTTT. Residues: CSATNLYQPQHF.

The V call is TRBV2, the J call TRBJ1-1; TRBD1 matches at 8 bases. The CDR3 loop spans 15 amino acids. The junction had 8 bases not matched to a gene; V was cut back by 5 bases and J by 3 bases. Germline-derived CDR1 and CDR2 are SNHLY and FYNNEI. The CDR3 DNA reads TGTGCCAGCAGTTTCCTTCAGGGGGCGGACACTGAAGCTTTCTTT. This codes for CASSFLQGADTEAFF.

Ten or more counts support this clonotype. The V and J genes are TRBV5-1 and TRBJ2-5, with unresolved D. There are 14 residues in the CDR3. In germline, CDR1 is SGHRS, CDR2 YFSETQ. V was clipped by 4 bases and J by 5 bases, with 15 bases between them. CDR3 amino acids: CASSTGRVMETQYF. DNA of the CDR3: TGCGCCAGCAGCACCGGACGGGTCATGGAGACCCAGTACTTC. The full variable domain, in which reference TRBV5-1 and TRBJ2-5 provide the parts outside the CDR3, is KAGVTQTPRYLIKTRGQQVTLSCSPISGHRSVSWYQQTPGQGLQFLFEYFSETQRNKGNFPGRFSGRQFSNSRSEMNVSTLELGDSALYLCASSTGRVMETQYFGPGTRLLVL.

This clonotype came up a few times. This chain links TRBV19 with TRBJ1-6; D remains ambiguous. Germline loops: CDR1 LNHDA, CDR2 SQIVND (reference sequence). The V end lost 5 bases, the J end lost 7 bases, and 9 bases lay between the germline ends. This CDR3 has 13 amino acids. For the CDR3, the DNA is TGTGCCAGTAGTGGGGTTCGCAATTCACCCCTCCACTTT. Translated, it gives CASSGVRNSPLHF.

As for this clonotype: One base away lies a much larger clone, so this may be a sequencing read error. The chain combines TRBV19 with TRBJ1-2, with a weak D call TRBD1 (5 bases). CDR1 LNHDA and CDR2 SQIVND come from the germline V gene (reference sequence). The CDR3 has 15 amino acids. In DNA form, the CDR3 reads TGTGTCAGTAGTCCCCCAGGGATGCTGGCTACTGGCTACACCTTC. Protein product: CVSSPPGMLATGYTF.

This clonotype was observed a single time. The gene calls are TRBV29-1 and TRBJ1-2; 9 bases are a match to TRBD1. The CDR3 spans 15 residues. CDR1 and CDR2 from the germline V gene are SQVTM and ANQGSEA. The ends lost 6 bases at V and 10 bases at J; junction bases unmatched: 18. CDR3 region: CSVTTGTGNPIVYTF. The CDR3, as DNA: TGCAGCGTCACTACCGGGACAGGGAACCCTATTGTCTACACCTTC.

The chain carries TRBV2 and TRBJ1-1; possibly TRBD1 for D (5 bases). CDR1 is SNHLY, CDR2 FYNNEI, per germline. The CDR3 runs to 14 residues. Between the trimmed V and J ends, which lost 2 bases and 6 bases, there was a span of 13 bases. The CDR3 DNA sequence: TGTGCCAGCAGTGAAATTGGGGGAGACGCTGAAGCTTTCTTT. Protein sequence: CASSEIGGDAEAFF.

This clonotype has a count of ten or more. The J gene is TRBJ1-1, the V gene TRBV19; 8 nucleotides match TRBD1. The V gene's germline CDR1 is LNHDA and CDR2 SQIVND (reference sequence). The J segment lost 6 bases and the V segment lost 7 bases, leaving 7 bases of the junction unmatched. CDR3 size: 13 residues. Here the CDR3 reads CASTQDRVSEAFF. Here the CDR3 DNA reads TGTGCCAGTACTCAGGACAGGGTTTCTGAAGCTTTCTTT. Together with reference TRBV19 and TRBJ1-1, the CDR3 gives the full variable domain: DGGITQSPKYLFRKEGQNVTLSCEQNLNHDAMYWYRQDPGQGLRLIYYSQIVNDFQKGDIAEGYSVSREKKESFPLTVTSAQKNPTAFYLCASTQDRVSEAFFGQGTRLTVV.

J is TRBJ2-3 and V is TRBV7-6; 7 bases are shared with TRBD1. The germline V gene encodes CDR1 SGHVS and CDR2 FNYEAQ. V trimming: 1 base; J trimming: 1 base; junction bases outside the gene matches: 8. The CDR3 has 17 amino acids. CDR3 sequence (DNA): TGTGCCAGCAGCTTAGGGGGGACAGCGACGGGCACAGATACGCAGTATTTT. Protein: CASSLGGTATGTDTQYF.

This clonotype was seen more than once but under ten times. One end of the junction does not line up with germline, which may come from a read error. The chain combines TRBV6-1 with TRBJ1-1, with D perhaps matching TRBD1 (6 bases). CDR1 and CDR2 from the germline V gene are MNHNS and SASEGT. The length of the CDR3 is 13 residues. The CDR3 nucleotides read TGTGCCAGCAGTTATTCGGGGGGGCCTGAGGCTTTCTTT. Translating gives CASSYSGGPEAFF.

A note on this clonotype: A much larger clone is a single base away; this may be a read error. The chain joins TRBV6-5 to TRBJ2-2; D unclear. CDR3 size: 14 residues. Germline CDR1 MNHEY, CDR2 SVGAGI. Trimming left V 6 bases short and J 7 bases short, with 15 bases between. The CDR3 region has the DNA TGTGCCAGCAGCCCCCTCAATCGGGTCGGGGAGCTGTTTTTT. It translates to CASSPLNRVGELFF.

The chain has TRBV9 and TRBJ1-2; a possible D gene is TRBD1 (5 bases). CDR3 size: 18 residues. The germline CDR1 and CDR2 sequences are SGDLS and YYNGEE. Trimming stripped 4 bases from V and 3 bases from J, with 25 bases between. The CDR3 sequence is CASSQDSRGPTEDYGYTF. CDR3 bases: TGTGCCAGCAGCCAAGATTCCCGGGGCCCCACTGAGGACTATGGCTACACCTTC.

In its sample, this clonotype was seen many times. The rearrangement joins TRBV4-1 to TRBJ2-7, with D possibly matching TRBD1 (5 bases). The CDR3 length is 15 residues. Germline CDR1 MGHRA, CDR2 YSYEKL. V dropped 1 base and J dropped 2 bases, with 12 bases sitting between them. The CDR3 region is CASSQGQGRAYEQYF. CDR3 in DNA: TGCGCCAGCAGCCAAGGGCAGGGTAGGGCCTACGAGCAGTACTTC.